The 5 T cell receptor beta chains in this list originate from one sample, sequenced in a study of metastatic and nonmetastatic thyroid tumors. TCRdb reanalyzed the PCR reads with MiXCR. The sample lists 3,700 or so clones, under 45% occurring once. Not a single patient had been given any form of treatment at any point before undergoing thyroid surgery. The sequenced sample was adjacent normal tissue. The origin of the receptors is a male donor with papillary thyroid cancer or a benign thyroid nodule (not recorded which). Some clones in this sample may be carry-over from other donors' samples.

This clone has only one observation. The V gene is TRBV19, the J gene TRBJ1-2; a possible D gene is TRBD1 (6 bases). This CDR3 spans 16 amino acids. Trimming removed 3 bases from V and 1 base from J, with 15 bases in between. Germline V CDR1 and CDR2: LNHDA, SQIVND (reference sequence). The CDR3 loop reads CASSIAGQLYNYGYTF. The DNA for the CDR3 is TGTGCCAGTAGTATCGCCGGACAGCTTTATAACTATGGCTACACCTTC.

This clone was counted a single time. The chain links TRBV20-1 to TRBJ1-5; tentatively, D is TRBD1 (6 bases). CDR1 and CDR2 (germline): DFQATT, SNEGSKA (reference sequence). The V gene lost 0 bases and the J gene lost 12 bases, with 15 bases spanning the gap. This CDR3 contains 13 residues. The chain's CDR3 is CSARDSGTRLQHF. The CDR3, as DNA: TGCAGTGCTAGAGACTCGGGGACACGCCTCCAGCATTTT.

This chain joins TRBV5-1 and TRBJ2-7; D call uncertain. CDR1 is SGHRS, CDR2 YFSETQ, per germline. V was pared by 0 bases and J by 6 bases, with 7 bases between. The CDR3 length is 12 residues. CDR3 bases: TGCGCCAGCAGCTTGGAATTTAGCGAGCAGTACTTC. It specifies CASSLEFSEQYF.

This rearrangement joins TRBV6-2 or TRBV6-3 to TRBJ2-1, with 12 bases that match TRBD1. The CDR3 consists of 16 residues. Trimming removed 5 bases from V and 8 bases from J; junction bases left unmatched: 10. Germline loops: CDR1 MNHEY, CDR2 SVGEGT. DNA of the CDR3: TGTGCCAGCAGTAGTGCGGGACAGGGGGCGATCGATGAGCAGTTCTTC. It is translated as CASSSAGQGAIDEQFF.

The rearrangement uses TRBV7-3 and TRBJ2-1; D may match TRBD1 or TRBD2 (6 bases each). CDR1 is SGHTA and CDR2 is FQGTGA in the germline V gene. This CDR3 is built from 18 residues. The ends were cut back, 1 base at V and 8 bases at J, with 24 bases in the middle. The CDR3 DNA sequence: TGTGCCAGCAGCTTAATGGGAGGTGGGACATGGGTCCCCCATGAGCAGTTCTTC. Amino acids: CASSLMGGGTWVPHEQFF.